This TCR beta chain was retrieved from a study of blood T cells in healthy people across ages. Study-level findings and limits: Naive and antigen-experienced cells were not separated, limiting conclusive comparison. Versus aged donors, long-lived donors had higher diversity and more naive CD4+ cells. Roughly linearly, TCR beta diversity per million T cells fell as age increased. One million T cells yielded diversity estimates that were considered underestimates.

Together with a sample-barcoded 5' primer, a J-beta primer mix was included in a second PCR lasting about 7 to 12 cycles. MiXCR, run by TCRdb on the 5' RACE reads, gives a single entry per CDR3 protein. The data contain some 550,000 distinct CDR3 sequences, 40% to 55% of them seen just once; the ten biggest clones take up 20% to 25%. Per the germline V gene, CDR1 is SEHNR and CDR2 is FQNEAQ (reference sequence). Germline trimming cut 9 bases from V and 3 bases from J; bases unmatched to any gene: 8. This CDR3 region has 13 residues. This clonotype was observed at least ten times. Its antigen is unidentified.

This receptor was identified in a man aged 80 or over in good health. The chain is built from TRBV7-9 and TRBJ2-7; 7 nucleotides line up with TRBD1. The specimen sequenced was blood. DNA for the CDR3: TGTGCCAGTGCCCGGGACAGTTACTACGAGCAGTACTTC. Its translation: CASARDSYYEQYF. Combining the CDR3 with reference TRBV7-9 and TRBJ2-7 gives the whole variable domain DTGVSQNPRHKITKRGQNVTFRCDPISEHNRLYWYRQTLGQGPEFLTYFQNEAQLEKSRLLSDRFSAERPKGSFSTLEIQRTEQGDSAMYLCASARDSYYEQYFGPGTRLTVT.